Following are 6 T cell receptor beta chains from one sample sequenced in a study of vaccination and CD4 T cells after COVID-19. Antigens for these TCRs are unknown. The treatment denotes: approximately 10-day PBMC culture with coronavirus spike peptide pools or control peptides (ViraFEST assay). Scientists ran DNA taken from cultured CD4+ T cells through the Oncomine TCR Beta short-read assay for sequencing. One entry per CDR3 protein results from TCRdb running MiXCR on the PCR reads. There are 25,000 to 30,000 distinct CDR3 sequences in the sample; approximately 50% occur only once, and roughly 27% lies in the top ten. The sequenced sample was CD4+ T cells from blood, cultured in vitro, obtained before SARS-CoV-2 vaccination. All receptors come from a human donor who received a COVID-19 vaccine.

The CDR3 region is CSVEEGGGEAFF. CDR3 nucleotide sequence: TGCAGCGTTGAAGAGGGCGGTGGGGAAGCTTTCTTT. The rearrangement links TRBV29-1 to TRBJ1-1; the D is unclear. Germline CDR1 SQVTM, CDR2 ANQGSEA. The CDR3 totals 12 residues. Trimming stripped 0 bases from V and 8 bases from J, with 10 bases between.

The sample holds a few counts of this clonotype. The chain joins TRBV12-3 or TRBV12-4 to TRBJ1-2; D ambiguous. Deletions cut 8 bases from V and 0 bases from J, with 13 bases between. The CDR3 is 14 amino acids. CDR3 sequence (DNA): TGTGCCAGCGGGCTCGGGTCCCCTAACTATGGCTACACCTTC. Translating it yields CASGLGSPNYGYTF.

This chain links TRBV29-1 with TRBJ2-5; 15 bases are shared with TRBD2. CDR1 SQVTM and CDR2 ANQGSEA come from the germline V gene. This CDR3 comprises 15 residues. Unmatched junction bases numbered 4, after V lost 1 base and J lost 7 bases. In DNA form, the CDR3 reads TGCAGCGTTGAAGGGACTAGCGGGGGGGCTGGGACCCAGTACTTC. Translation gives CSVEGTSGGAGTQYF.

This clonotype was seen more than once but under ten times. This chain's CDR3 is CASRPGPATDTQYF. The CDR3 nucleotides are TGTGCCAGCAGACCGGGACCGGCTACAGATACGCAGTATTTT. This chain joins TRBV11-3 and TRBJ2-3, with D possibly being TRBD1 or TRBD2 (5 bases each). CDR1 is SGHNT and CDR2 is YENEEA in the germline V gene. Deletions cut 6 bases from V and 3 bases from J, with 13 bases between. The CDR3 spans 14 residues.

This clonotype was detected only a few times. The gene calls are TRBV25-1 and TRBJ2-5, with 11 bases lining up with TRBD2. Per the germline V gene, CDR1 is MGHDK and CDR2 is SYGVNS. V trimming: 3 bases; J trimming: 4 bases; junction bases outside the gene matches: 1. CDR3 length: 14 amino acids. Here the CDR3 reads CASSDGTSGETQYF. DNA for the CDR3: TGTGCCAGCAGTGACGGGACTAGCGGAGAGACCCAGTACTTC.

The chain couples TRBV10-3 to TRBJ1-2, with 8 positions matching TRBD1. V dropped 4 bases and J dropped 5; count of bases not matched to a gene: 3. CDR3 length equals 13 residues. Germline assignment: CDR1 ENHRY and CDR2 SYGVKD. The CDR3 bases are TGTGCCATCAGTGTACAGGGGGAGTATGGCTACACCTTC. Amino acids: CAISVQGEYGYTF.